The 3 T cell receptor beta chains listed next were all sequenced from one sample in a study of radiation and T cells in renal cell carcinoma. The time point is: blood 2 weeks post-SBRT. Treatment in this sample: 15 Gy SBRT to primary tumor, nephrectomy 4 weeks later. Some clones are missing from TCRdb's copy, which holds only in-frame ones; the method was immunoSEQ multiplex PCR. The sample holds 25,000 to 30,000 clones, approximately 81% seen once. The sequenced sample was blood, obtained from a patient whose treatment included radiotherapy and nephrectomy. The receptors originated from a man in his sixties with renal cell carcinoma.

The rearrangement uses TRBV28 and TRBJ1-3, with a possible D match to TRBD1 (5 bases). The germline V gene encodes CDR1 MDHEN and CDR2 SYDVKM. The CDR3 runs 15 residues. V was shortened by 1 base and J by 4 bases, with 11 bases between the two germline ends. CDR3: CASSLSSGRGNTIYF. CDR3 in DNA: TGTGCCAGCAGTTTATCTTCAGGGCGCGGAAACACCATATATTTT.

The chain carries TRBV27 and TRBJ2-4; TRBD2 matches at 7 bases. V gave up 0 bases and J gave up 0 bases; unmatched junction bases: 2. The germline V gene encodes CDR1 MNHEY and CDR2 SMNVEV (reference sequence). The CDR3 runs 16 residues. This chain's CDR3 is CASSLSAGVAKNIQYF. The CDR3 nucleotides read TGTGCCAGCAGTTTATCGGCGGGGGTAGCCAAAAACATTCAGTACTTC.

CDR3 amino acids: CASSRRQALETQYF. The DNA for the CDR3 is TGTGCCAGCAGCCGGAGACAGGCTCTAGAGACCCAGTACTTC. This sequence joins TRBV13 and TRBJ2-5, with D perhaps matching TRBD1 (6 bases). The V gene's germline CDR1 is PRHDT and CDR2 FYEKMQ (reference sequence). The V end was cut by 5 bases, the J end by 4 bases, with 14 bases between. The CDR3 is 14 residues long. Full variable domain (outside the CDR3, taken from reference TRBV13 and TRBJ2-5): AAGVIQSPRHLIKEKRETATLKCYPIPRHDTVYWYQQGPGQDPQFLISFYEKMQSDKGSIPDRFSAQQFSDYHSELNMSSLELGDSALYFCASSRRQALETQYFGPGTRLLVL.